This is a list of T cell receptor beta chains from one sample in a study of blood T cell repertoires in COVID-19. Method: immunoSEQ multiplex PCR; TCRdb's copy keeps in-frame clones and lacks some. The sample lists fewer than 90,000 clones, 55% to 75% occurring once. Sequences were obtained from peripheral blood. All receptors come from a woman of 80 years or more with acute or convalescent COVID-19. Each CDR3 is given with its conserved first and last residue. A D gene is named only where the DNA matches it firmly. Size is stated for part of the rows, as once, few or many counts, or as a class when the clone is expanded.

NA,few,TRBJ1-1,TRBV5-1,TGCGCCAGCAGCTCCAGGTGGGGGCAAGACACTGAAGCTTTCTTT,CASSSRWGQDTEAFF
NA,few,TRBJ1-1,TRBV29-1,TGCAGCGTTGAGTACGGGACAAACACTGAAGCTTTCTTT,CSVEYGTNTEAFF
TRBD2,NA,TRBJ2-3,TRBV28,TGTGCCAGCAGTTTAGCGATGAATCTAGCGGGGGGAAGATATTTT,CASSLAMNLAGGRYF
TRBD1,few,TRBJ1-2,TRBV28,TGTGCCAGCAGCTCAACAGGGGGCCCCTATGGCTACACCTTC,CASSSTGGPYGYTF
NA,once,TRBJ1-6,TRBV15,TGTGCCACCAGCAGAGATAACACAGTTTGGTCACCCCTCCACTTT,CATSRDNTVWSPLHF
NA,NA,TRBJ1-6,TRBV28,TGTGCCAGCAATCTACCCGGGCCCCTCCACTTT,CASNLPGPLHF
NA,NA,TRBJ2-7,TRBV24-1,TGTGCCACCTCAGAGAGGGACACTGGCTCCTACGAGCAGTACTTC,CATSERDTGSYEQYF
NA,NA,TRBJ1-1,TRBV7-3,TGTGCCAGCAGCCCAGGTTTGAACACTGAAGCTTTCTTT,CASSPGLNTEAFF
NA,few,TRBJ1-2,TRBV30,TGTGCCTGGTCTCCAGGGGTCGGGTATGGCTACACCTTC,CAWSPGVGYGYTF
TRBD1,few,TRBJ1-2,TRBV20-1,TGCAGTGCTAGTCTAGGACAGGGTGATGGCTACACCTTC,CSASLGQGDGYTF
NA,few,TRBJ2-2,TRBV18,TGTGCCAGCTCCCTCGGACAGCCGAACACCGGGGAGCTGTTTTTT,CASSLGQPNTGELFF
NA,few,TRBJ1-1,TRBV5-1,TGCGCCAGCAGCTTGGAACGACAGCCGAACACTGAAGCTTTCTTT,CASSLERQPNTEAFF
NA,once,TRBJ1-5,TRBV10-3,TGTGCCATCAGTGGCCTAGTAGATCAGCCCCAGCATTTT,CAISGLVDQPQHF
NA,NA,TRBJ2-2,TRBV7-3,TGTGCCAGCAGCTTAACGATGGGAGCGAACACCGGGGAGCTGTTTTTT,CASSLTMGANTGELFF
TRBD2,NA,TRBJ2-3,TRBV6-2/TRBV6-3,TGTGCCAGCAGTTACCCTAGCGGGGGGGTGGATACGCAGTATTTT,CASSYPSGGVDTQYF
TRBD2,NA,TRBJ2-5,TRBV25-1,TGTGCCAGCAGTGGTAACAGGGCGGGGGGGGCCCAGTACTTC,CASSGNRAGGAQYF
NA,NA,TRBJ2-7,TRBV18,TGTGCCAGCTCATCCGAGGACACTTACGAGCAGTACTTC,CASSSEDTYEQYF
NA,NA,TRBJ1-6,TRBV18,TGTGCCAGCTCAGTAGAGGGAAATTCACCCCTCCACTTT,CASSVEGNSPLHF
TRBD1,NA,TRBJ2-5,TRBV28,TGTGCCAGCTATCAGAGGATGACAGGGGGTGGGGAGACCCAGTACTTC,CASYQRMTGGGETQYF
NA,NA,TRBJ1-4,TRBV5-4,TGTGCCAGCAGCTTTTTGCCCGGTGAAAAACTGTTTTTT,CASSFLPGEKLFF
NA,many,TRBJ1-1,TRBV27,TGTGCCAGCAGTTTAAAACTAAATGCTGAAGCTTTCTTT,CASSLKLNAEAFF
NA,few,TRBJ1-2,TRBV4-3,TGCGCCAGCAGCCTCAGGTCGGGGGGCACCCAGGACTATGGCTACACCTTC,CASSLRSGGTQDYGYTF
TRBD1,NA,TRBJ2-6,TRBV6-1,TGTGCCAGCAGTGATACGACAGGGCCCTACAACTCTGGGGCCAACGTCCTGACTTTC,CASSDTTGPYNSGANVLTF
NA,NA,TRBJ2-7,TRBV6-5,TGTGCCAGCAGTAAAAAACAGACAACGGACTACGAGCAGTACTTC,CASSKKQTTDYEQYF
TRBD1,NA,TRBJ1-5,TRBV5-8,TGTGCCAGCTCTCCGGGACAGGGAGGTCTCAGCAATCAGCCCCAGCATTTT,CASSPGQGGLSNQPQHF
NA,NA,TRBJ1-5,TRBV7-8,TGTGCCAGCAGCCTATATCAGGGTCGGAGCAATCAGCCCCAGCATTTT,CASSLYQGRSNQPQHF
NA,NA,TRBJ2-5,TRBV27,TGTGCCAGCAGTCACCAGTACAGGGTGATGCCCCAAGAGACCCAGTACTTC,CASSHQYRVMPQETQYF
NA,NA,TRBJ2-7,TRBV11-1,TGTGCCAGCAGCCAGCCCGGCAGGGCCCACGAGCAGTACTTC,CASSQPGRAHEQYF
TRBD1,NA,TRBJ1-2,TRBV10-3,TGTGCCATCAGGGATACAGGACAGGTTTTTAGCTACACCTTC,CAIRDTGQVFSYTF
TRBD2,once,TRBJ2-1,TRBV7-3,TGTGCCAGCAGGGCTAGCGCGGGGGGCCCCAATGAGCAGTTCTTC,CASRASAGGPNEQFF
TRBD1,NA,TRBJ2-5,TRBV6-6,TGTGCCAGCAGTTACTCCGCGGGACAGGGAGGGGAGACCCAGTACTTC,CASSYSAGQGGETQYF
TRBD1,NA,TRBJ1-4,TRBV5-4,TGTGCCAGCAGCTTGGGGGGGACAGGGGCGGAAAAACTGTTTTTT,CASSLGGTGAEKLFF
TRBD1,NA,TRBJ1-1,TRBV7-8,TGTGCCAGCAGCCCCCGGGCCAGGGGGCGATTGAACACTGAAGCTTTCTTT,CASSPRARGRLNTEAFF
TRBD2,NA,TRBJ2-2,TRBV4-2,TGTGCCAGCAGCCCCGGGACTACCATATACACCGGGGAGCTGTTTTTT,CASSPGTTIYTGELFF
NA,NA,TRBJ2-6,TRBV5-5,TGTGCCAGCAGCTTGGGGCAGCTCGAGGGTGGGGCCAACGTCCTGACTTTC,CASSLGQLEGGANVLTF
TRBD1,few,TRBJ1-4,TRBV7-9,TGTGCCAGCAGCCCCTACAGGGGGTGGGGTGAAAAACTGTTTTTT,CASSPYRGWGEKLFF
TRBD2,NA,TRBJ2-5,TRBV29-1,TGCAGCGTAGCGGGGGGAGGAGAGACCCAGTACTTC,CSVAGGGETQYF
TRBD2,NA,TRBJ2-1,TRBV6-5,TGTGCCAGCACCAGGGATAGCGGGGGGGCCAATGAGCAGTTCTTC,CASTRDSGGANEQFF
TRBD2,few,TRBJ2-2,TRBV7-9,TGTGCCAGCAGTTCGCCCCCTAGCGGGAGCGCGAACACCGGGGAGCTGTTTTTT,CASSSPPSGSANTGELFF
NA,NA,TRBJ2-2,TRBV4-3,TGCGCCAGCAGCCAGGCCGGGACTCTAAACACCGGGGAGCTGTTTTTT,CASSQAGTLNTGELFF
TRBD2,NA,TRBJ2-3,TRBV29-1,TGCAGCGTTGAAGCTAGCGGGGGGACAGATACGCAGTATTTT,CSVEASGGTDTQYF
NA,NA,TRBJ1-2,TRBV6-5,TGTGCCAGCAGTAGACTGGAGGGGTTCATCCCTGGCTACACCTTC,CASSRLEGFIPGYTF